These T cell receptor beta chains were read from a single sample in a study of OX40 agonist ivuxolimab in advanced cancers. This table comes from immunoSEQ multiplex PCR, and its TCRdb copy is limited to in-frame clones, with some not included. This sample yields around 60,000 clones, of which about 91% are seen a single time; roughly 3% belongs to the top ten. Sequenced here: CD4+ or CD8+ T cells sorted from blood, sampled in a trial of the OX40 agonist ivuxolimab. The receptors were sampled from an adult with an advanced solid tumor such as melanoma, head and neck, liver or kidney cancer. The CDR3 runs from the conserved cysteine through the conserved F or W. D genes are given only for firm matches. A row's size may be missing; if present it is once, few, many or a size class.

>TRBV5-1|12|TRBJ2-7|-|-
TGCGCCAGCAGCCTTATCGGCTATGAGCAGTACTTC
CASSLIGYEQYF
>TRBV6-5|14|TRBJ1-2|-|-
TGTGCCAGCAGCTCATACGGGACGGACTATGGCTACACCTTC
CASSSYGTDYGYTF
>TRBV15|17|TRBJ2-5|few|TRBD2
TGTGCCACCAGCAGAGAGGCTAGCGGGAGGGCCGGGATGGCCCAGTACTTC
CATSREASGRAGMAQYF
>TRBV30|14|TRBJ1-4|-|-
TGTGCCTGGAGGGGACATACAACTAATGAAAAACTGTTTTTT
CAWRGHTTNEKLFF
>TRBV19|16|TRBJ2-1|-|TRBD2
TGTGCCAGTAGAAGAGAACTAGCGGGAAACTACAATGAGCAGTTCTTC
CASRRELAGNYNEQFF
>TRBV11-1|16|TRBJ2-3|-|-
TGTGCCAGCAGCTTCGGGTCCAACCCTTCCACAGATACGCAGTATTTT
CASSFGSNPSTDTQYF
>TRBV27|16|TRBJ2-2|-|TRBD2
TGTGCCAGCAGTTTGACTAGCGGCGTCTTCACCGGGGAGCTGTTTTTT
CASSLTSGVFTGELFF
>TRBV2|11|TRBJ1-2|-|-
TGTGCCAGCACCTTACGTGATGGCTACACCTTC
CASTLRDGYTF
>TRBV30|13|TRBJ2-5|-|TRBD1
TGTGCCTGGAAAAACAGGGGCGTTGGGACCCAGTACTTC
CAWKNRGVGTQYF
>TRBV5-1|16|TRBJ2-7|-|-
TGCGCCAGCAGCTTGGTTTCAGCGGACAGCTCCTACGAGCAGTACTTC
CASSLVSADSSYEQYF
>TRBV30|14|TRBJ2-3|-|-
TGTGCCTGGAGTGTACCCAGGGAAACAGATACGCAGTATTTT
CAWSVPRETDTQYF
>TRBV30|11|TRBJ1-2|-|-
TGTGCCTGGAGTTTGATCTATGGCTACACCTTC
CAWSLIYGYTF
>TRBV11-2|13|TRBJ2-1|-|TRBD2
TGTGCCAGCAGCTTCAGCGGGGTCAATGAGCAGTTCTTC
CASSFSGVNEQFF
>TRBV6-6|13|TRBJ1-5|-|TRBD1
TGTGCCAGCACTTTACAGGGGGCTCAGCCCCAGCATTTT
CASTLQGAQPQHF
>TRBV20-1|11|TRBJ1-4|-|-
TGCAGTGCGGGGGACTATGAAAAACTGTTTTTT
CSAGDYEKLFF
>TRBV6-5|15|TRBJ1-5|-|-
TGTGCCAGCAGGTTGAAAATATCGAGTGATCAGCCCCAGCATTTT
CASRLKISSDQPQHF
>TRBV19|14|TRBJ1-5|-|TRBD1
TGTGCCAGTAGTATGCAGGGGGGAAATCAGCCCCAGCATTTT
CASSMQGGNQPQHF
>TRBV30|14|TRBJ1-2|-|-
TGTGCCTGGAGTGTACTGGGAGTCAACTATGGCTACACCTTC
CAWSVLGVNYGYTF
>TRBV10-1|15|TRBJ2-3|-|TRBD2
TGCGCCAGCAGTGAGTCTAGCGGGAGCACAGATACGCAGTATTTT
CASSESSGSTDTQYF
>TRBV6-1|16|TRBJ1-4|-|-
TGTGCCAGCAGTGAACGGGGTGGAAGGGAAGGTGAAAAACTGTTTTTT
CASSERGGREGEKLFF
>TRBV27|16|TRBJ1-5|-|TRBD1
TGTGCCAGCAGTTTGGGACAGGCAGGCGGCAATCAGCCCCAGCATTTT
CASSLGQAGGNQPQHF
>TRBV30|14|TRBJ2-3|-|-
TGTGCCTGGACGATCTGGGGCTCCACCGATACGCAGTATTTT
CAWTIWGSTDTQYF
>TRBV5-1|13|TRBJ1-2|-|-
TGCGCCAGCAGCTCGGACGGTATCTATGGCTACACCTTC
CASSSDGIYGYTF
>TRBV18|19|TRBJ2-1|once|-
TGTGCCAGCTCACCAAATCTCTGGACAGCTCCGAGCTCCTACAATGAGCAGTTCTTC
CASSPNLWTAPSSYNEQFF
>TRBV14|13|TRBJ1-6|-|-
TGTGCCAGCAGGGAAGGCTATGGTTCACCCCTCCACTTT
CASREGYGSPLHF
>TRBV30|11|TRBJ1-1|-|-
TGTGCCTCGGGACCTCGGTTTACGGCTTTCTTT
CASGPRFTAFF
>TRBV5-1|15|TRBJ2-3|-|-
TGCGCCAGCAGCTTGTGGGGGGACCACACAGATACGCAGTATTTT
CASSLWGDHTDTQYF
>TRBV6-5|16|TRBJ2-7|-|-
TGTGCCAGCAGTTACGGCGGGGTTCTTGGGGTCCACGAGCAGTACTTC
CASSYGGVLGVHEQYF
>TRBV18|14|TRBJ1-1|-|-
TGTGCCAGCTCACCGTCAGGCCGGGACGGGGAGGCTTTCTTT
CASSPSGRDGEAFF
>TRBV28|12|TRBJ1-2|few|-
TGTGCCGGAGGAAACCGTAACTATGGCTACACCTTC
CAGGNRNYGYTF
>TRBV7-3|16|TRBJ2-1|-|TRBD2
TGTGCCAGCAGCCCCTGGGCGGGGGGCTCCTACAATGAGCAGTTCTTC
CASSPWAGGSYNEQFF
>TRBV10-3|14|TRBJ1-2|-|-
TGTGCCATCAGTGAGTCTACAGAGCCCTATGGCTACACCTTC
CAISESTEPYGYTF
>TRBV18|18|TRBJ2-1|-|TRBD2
TGTGCCAGCTCACTTCGGGGGACTGCGGGAGGCGCCTACAATGAGCAGTTCTTC
CASSLRGTAGGAYNEQFF
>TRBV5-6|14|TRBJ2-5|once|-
TGTGCCAGCAGGAGTAGATTATCTACAAGGGCCCAGTACTTC
CASRSRLSTRAQYF
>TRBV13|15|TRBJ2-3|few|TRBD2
TGTGCCAGCAGCCTTAGCGGGAGTGGCTCAGATACGCAGTATTTT
CASSLSGSGSDTQYF
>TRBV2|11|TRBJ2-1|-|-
TGTGCCAGCAATCCGTACAATGAGCAGTTCTTC
CASNPYNEQFF
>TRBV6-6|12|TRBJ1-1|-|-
TGTGCCAGCACGGGAATTTATACTGAAGCTTTCTTT
CASTGIYTEAFF
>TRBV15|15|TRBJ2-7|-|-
TGTGCCACCAGCAGAGAGAGGCCGGGTCTAGGTGAGCAGTACTTC
CATSRERPGLGEQYF
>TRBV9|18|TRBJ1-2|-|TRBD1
TGTGCCAGCAGCGTGACCCCGGGACAGGGGGCGATGGTCTATGGCTACACCTTC
CASSVTPGQGAMVYGYTF
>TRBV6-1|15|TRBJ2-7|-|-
TGTGCCAGCAGTGAAGCAGGGGGAAGAACGCGCGAGCAGTACTTC
CASSEAGGRTREQYF
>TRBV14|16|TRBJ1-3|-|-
TGTGCCAGCAGCCACATGACAGGTTGGGGAGGAAACACCATATATTTT
CASSHMTGWGGNTIYF
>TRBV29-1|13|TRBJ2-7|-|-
TGCAGCGTTGAGAGAGGGGACGCCTACGAGCAGTACTTC
CSVERGDAYEQYF